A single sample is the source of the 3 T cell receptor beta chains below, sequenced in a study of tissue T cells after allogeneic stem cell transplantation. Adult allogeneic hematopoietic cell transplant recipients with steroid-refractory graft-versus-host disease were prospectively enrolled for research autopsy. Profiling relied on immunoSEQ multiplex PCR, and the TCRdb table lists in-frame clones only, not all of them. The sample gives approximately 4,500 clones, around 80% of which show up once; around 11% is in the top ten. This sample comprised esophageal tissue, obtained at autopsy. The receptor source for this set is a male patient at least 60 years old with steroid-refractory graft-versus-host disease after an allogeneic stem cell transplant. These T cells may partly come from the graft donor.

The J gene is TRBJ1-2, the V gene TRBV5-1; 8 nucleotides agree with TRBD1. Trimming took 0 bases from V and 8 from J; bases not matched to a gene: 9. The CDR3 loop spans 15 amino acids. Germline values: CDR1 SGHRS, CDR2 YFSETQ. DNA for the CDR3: TGCGCCAGCAGCTTGGGGACAGGGTACGTTCTCGGCTACACCTTC. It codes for CASSLGTGYVLGYTF.

The DNA for the CDR3 is TGTGCCAGCAGCCTTCTTGGACAGGGTGAGGGTACGCAGTATTTT. The encoded protein is CASSLLGQGEGTQYF. The rearrangement links TRBV28 to TRBJ2-3, with 8 bases identical to TRBD1. The CDR3 contains 15 residues. V shed 6 bases and J 8 bases; nucleotides not matched to a gene: 13. Germline-derived CDR1 and CDR2 are MDHEN and SYDVKM.

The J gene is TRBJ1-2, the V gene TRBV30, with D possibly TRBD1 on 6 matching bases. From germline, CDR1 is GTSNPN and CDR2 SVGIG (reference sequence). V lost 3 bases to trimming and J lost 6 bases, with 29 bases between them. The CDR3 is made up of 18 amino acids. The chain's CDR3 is CAWRAFTGSFDLGDGYTF. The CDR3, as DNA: TGTGCCTGGAGGGCCTTTACAGGGTCTTTTGACCTCGGGGATGGCTACACCTTC.